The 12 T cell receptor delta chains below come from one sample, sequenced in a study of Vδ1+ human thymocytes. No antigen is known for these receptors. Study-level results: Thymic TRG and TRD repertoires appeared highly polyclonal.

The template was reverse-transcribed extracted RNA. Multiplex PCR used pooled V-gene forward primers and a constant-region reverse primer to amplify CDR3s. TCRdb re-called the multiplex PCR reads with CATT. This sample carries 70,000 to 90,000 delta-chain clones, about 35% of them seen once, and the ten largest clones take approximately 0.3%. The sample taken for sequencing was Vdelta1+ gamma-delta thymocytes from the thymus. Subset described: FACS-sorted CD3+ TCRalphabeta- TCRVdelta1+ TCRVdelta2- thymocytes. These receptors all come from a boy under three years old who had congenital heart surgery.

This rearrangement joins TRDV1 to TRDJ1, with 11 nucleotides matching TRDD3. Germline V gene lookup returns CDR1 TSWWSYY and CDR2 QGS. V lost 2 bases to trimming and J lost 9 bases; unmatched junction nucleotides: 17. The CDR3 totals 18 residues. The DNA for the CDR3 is TGTGCTCTTGGGGAAGTGAGTCCCGCTGGGGGATACAGGTTTGAACTCATCTTT. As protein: CALGEVSPAGGYRFELIF.

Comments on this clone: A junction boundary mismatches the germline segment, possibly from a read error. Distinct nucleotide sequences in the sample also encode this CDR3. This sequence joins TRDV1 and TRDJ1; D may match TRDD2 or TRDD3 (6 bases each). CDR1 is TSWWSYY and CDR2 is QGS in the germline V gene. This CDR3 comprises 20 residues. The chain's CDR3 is CALGERFLRMWGPDTDKLIF. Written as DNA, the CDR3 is TGTGCTCTTGGGGAACGATTCCTAAGGATGTGGGGGCCCGACACCGACAAACTCATCTTT.

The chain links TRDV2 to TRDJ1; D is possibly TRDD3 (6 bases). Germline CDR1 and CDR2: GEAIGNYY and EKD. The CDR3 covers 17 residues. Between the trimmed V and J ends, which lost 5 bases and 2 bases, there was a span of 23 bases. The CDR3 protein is CACARLRRGTSTDKLIF. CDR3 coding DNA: TGTGCCTGTGCCAGACTACGCCGGGGGACCAGTACCGATAAACTCATCTTT.

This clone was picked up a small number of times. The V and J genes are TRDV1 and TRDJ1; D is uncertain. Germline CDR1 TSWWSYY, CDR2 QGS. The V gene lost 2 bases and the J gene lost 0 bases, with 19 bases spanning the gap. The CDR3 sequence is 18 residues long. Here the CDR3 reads CALGEIRVPVPYTDKLIF. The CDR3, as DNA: TGTGCTCTTGGGGAAATCCGCGTTCCGGTCCCGTACACCGATAAACTCATCTTT.

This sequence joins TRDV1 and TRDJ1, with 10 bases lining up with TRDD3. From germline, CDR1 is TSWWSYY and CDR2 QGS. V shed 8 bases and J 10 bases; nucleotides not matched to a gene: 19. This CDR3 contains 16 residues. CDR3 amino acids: CALLFPVLGDGGGLIF. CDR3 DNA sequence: TGTGCTCTTTTATTCCCGGTACTGGGGGATGGGGGAGGACTCATCTTT.

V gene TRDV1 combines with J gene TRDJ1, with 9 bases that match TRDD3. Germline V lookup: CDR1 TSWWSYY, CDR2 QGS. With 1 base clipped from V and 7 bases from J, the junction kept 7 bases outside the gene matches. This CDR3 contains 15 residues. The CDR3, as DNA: TGTGCTCTTGGGGAACCTGGGGGATGGAGGTGTAAACTCATCTTT. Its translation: CALGEPGGWRCKLIF.

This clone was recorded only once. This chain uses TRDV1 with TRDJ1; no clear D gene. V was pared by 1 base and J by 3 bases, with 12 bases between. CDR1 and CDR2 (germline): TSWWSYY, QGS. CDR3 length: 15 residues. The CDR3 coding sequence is TGTGCTCTTGGGGAACAGAGGAAGCGTCCCGATAAACTCATCTTT. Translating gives CALGEQRKRPDKLIF.

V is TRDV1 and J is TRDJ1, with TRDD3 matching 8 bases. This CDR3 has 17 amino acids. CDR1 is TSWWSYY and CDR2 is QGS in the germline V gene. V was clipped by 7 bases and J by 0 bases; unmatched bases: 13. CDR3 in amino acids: CALVWADWGLNTDKLIF. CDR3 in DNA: TGTGCTCTTGTCTGGGCGGACTGGGGGCTAAACACCGATAAACTCATCTTT.

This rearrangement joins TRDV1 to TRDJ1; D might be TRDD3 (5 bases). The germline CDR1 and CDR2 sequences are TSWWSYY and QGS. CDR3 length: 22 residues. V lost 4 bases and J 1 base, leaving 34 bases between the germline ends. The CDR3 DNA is TGTGCTCTTGGGGGGGGTCCGGGACCGTACAGTGGGGCTGAACACCCCACCGATAAACTCATCTTT. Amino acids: CALGGGPGPYSGAEHPTDKLIF.

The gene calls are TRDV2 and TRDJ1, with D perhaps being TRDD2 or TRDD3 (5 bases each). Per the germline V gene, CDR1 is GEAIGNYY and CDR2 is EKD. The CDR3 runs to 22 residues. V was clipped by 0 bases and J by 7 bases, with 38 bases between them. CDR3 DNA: TGTGCCTGTGACACCGGAAAAGGGGTCCGGGCCTTCGATAGAGGGGGCCCGATTAAACTCATCTTT. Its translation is CACDTGKGVRAFDRGGPIKLIF.

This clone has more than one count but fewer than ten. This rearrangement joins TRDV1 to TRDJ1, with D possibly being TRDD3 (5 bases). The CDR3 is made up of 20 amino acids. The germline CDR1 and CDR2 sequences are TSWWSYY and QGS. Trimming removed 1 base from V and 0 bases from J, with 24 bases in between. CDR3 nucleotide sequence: TGTGCTCTTGGGGAACCGCGGCGCCCCGGGGGCCCCGTTCACACCGATAAACTCATCTTT. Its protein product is CALGEPRRPGGPVHTDKLIF.

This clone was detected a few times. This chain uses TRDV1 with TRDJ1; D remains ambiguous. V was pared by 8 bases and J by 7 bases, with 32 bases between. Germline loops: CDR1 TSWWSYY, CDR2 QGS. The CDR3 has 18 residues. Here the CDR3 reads CALLSTATRELEVGKLIF. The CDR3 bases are TGTGCTCTTCTATCGACTGCTACGAGGGAACTCGAGGTCGGTAAACTCATCTTT.